These 23 T cell receptor beta chains originate from one sample sequenced in a study of T cell changes during pregnancy in multiple sclerosis (dated by TCRdb to between 2018 and 2021). Libraries were made using the immunoSEQ multiplex PCR assay. TCRdb limited this immuneACCESS table to in-frame rearrangements with V and J called. A share of clones is missing; checked studies link under half to unresolved V genes, and the rest is unexplained. The sample table holds around 61,000 clones, of which approximately 90% were seen once. The ten biggest clones cover less than 1.5% of the sample. The input for sequencing was peripheral blood, taken in the third trimester of pregnancy. The receptor source for this set is a female donor in good health, enrolled as a control in a pregnancy study.

The chain recombines TRBV28 with TRBJ2-7; D may be TRBD2 (7 bases). V lost 6 bases and J lost 2, with 11 bases in between. Germline V CDR1 and CDR2: MDHEN, SYDVKM. The CDR3 has 13 residues. The DNA for the CDR3 is TGTGCCAGCAGGAGAGGGGGGGCCTACGAGCAGTACTTC. Translated, it gives CASRRGGAYEQYF.

The chain has TRBV5-6 and TRBJ2-4, with TRBD2 matching 12 bases. There are 15 residues in the CDR3. Germline CDR1 and CDR2: SGHDT and YYEEEE. J lost 8 bases, V lost 0 bases, and 3 bases had no gene match. CDR3 nucleotides: TGTGCCAGCAGCTTGGTACTAGCGGGGGGTCACATTCAGTACTTC. It specifies CASSLVLAGGHIQYF.

The chain is built from TRBV4-3 and TRBJ2-1, with a possible D match to TRBD2 (5 bases). The ends were cut back, 0 bases at V and 10 bases at J, with 22 bases in the middle. This CDR3 region has 17 residues. The V gene's germline CDR1 is LGHNA and CDR2 YSLEER. CDR3 DNA sequence: TGCGCCAGCAGCCAAGATGGGGTGTTCCCTCAGCGGAACGAGCAGTTCTTC. It codes for CASSQDGVFPQRNEQFF.

The rearrangement links TRBV11-2 to TRBJ1-1; 9 bases are a match to TRBD1. From germline, CDR1 is SGHAT and CDR2 FQNNGV. The CDR3 extends over 16 amino acids. Trimming took 7 bases from V and 1 from J; bases not matched to a gene: 10. The CDR3 sequence: CASIPNRGRGNTEAFF. CDR3 DNA: TGTGCCAGCATCCCTAACAGGGGGCGCGGGAACACTGAAGCTTTCTTT.

V and J are TRBV5-4 and TRBJ2-3, with 7 bases fitting TRBD2. The CDR3 covers 17 residues. V trimming: 1 base; J trimming: 4 bases; junction bases outside the gene matches: 12. Germline CDR1 SGHNT, CDR2 YYREEE (reference sequence). The DNA for the CDR3 is TGTGCCAGCAGCTTGCTTTTGTTAGCGGGCACCGCAGATACGCAGTATTTT. Translated: CASSLLLLAGTADTQYF.

The chain recombines TRBV29-1 with TRBJ1-3; D unresolved. The length of the CDR3 is 14 residues. V gave up 3 bases and J gave up 0 bases, with 9 bases separating them. Germline V gene sequence: CDR1 SQVTM, CDR2 ANQGSEA. The CDR3 here is CSVERVLSGNTIYF. CDR3 coding DNA: TGCAGCGTTGAGAGGGTTCTCTCTGGAAACACCATATATTTT.

The chain combines TRBV4-1 with TRBJ1-3; D possibly corresponds to TRBD1 (5 bases). Germline lookup yields CDR1 MGHRA and CDR2 YSYEKL. V was pared by 3 bases and J by 6 bases, with 12 bases between. The CDR3 extends over 14 amino acids. The CDR3 region has the DNA TGCGCCAGCAGCCAGCCAGGGCGACTAAACACCATATATTTT. Protein: CASSQPGRLNTIYF.

This rearrangement joins TRBV7-9 to TRBJ2-1; 9 positions match TRBD1. CDR1 is SEHNR, CDR2 FQNEAQ, per germline (reference sequence). The J segment lost 4 bases and the V segment lost 5 bases, leaving 6 bases of the junction unmatched. The CDR3 spans 15 residues. CDR3 sequence reads: CASSVRTGEYNEQFF. The CDR3 region has the DNA TGTGCCAGCAGCGTACGGACAGGGGAGTACAATGAGCAGTTCTTC.

In this sample, this clone turned up a few times. This chain connects TRBV7-2 to TRBJ1-1; 9 nucleotides align to TRBD1. This CDR3 region has 14 residues. The V gene's germline CDR1 is SGHTA and CDR2 FQGNSA. V dropped 2 bases and J dropped 5; count of bases not matched to a gene: 3. Here the CDR3 reads CASSLTGGWTEAFF. In DNA form, the CDR3 reads TGTGCCAGCAGCTTAACAGGGGGCTGGACTGAAGCTTTCTTT.

The chain recombines TRBV5-4 with TRBJ1-1, with 9 bases lining up with TRBD1. This CDR3 comprises 18 residues. V gave up 5 bases and J gave up 0 bases; unmatched junction bases: 14. In germline, CDR1 is SGHNT, CDR2 YYREEE (reference sequence). CDR3 sequence reads: CASRGGTGYPTMNTEAFF. The DNA for the CDR3 is TGTGCCAGCAGGGGGGGGACAGGGTACCCGACCATGAACACTGAAGCTTTCTTT. The full variable domain, with the rest looked up from reference TRBV5-4 and TRBJ1-1, is ETGVTQSPTHLIKTRGQQVTLRCSSQSGHNTVSWYQQALGQGPQFIFQYYREEENGRGNFPPRFSGLQFPNYSSELNVNALELDDSALYLCASRGGTGYPTMNTEAFFGQGTRLTVV.

J is TRBJ2-1 and V is TRBV5-6; 12 bases are a match to TRBD1. V lost 4 bases, J lost 8 bases, and 10 bases stayed unmatched. Germline CDR1 is SGHDT and CDR2 is YYEEEE. The CDR3 contains 16 residues. CDR3 coding DNA: TGTGCCAGCAGCCGCCCCGGGACAGGGGGCAGGGATGAGCAGTTCTTC. This sequence encodes CASSRPGTGGRDEQFF.

The rearrangement uses TRBV5-1 and TRBJ1-6; 9 bases match TRBD1. The germline V gene encodes CDR1 SGHRS and CDR2 YFSETQ. The CDR3 length is 15 residues. V lost 5 bases, J lost 9 bases, and 9 bases stayed unmatched. CDR3 coding DNA: TGCGCCAGCAGTTCGGTCGGGACAGGGACTTCACCCCTCCACTTT. Its protein is CASSSVGTGTSPLHF.

The CDR3 spells CASSQPSGVVFSEQFF. The CDR3 coding sequence is TGTGCCAGCAGCCAACCGTCCGGGGTGGTTTTTAGTGAGCAGTTCTTC. This chain connects TRBV4-2 to TRBJ2-1; the D gene is possibly TRBD2 (5 bases). The CDR3 covers 16 residues. Germline CDR1 is LGHNA and CDR2 is YNFKEQ. V was cut by 2 bases and J by 9 bases, with 20 bases left in between.

This chain joins TRBV5-6 and TRBJ2-3; 11 nucleotides match TRBD2. J lost 6 bases, V lost 0 bases, and 6 bases had no gene match. CDR1 is SGHDT, CDR2 YYEEEE, per germline. The CDR3 runs 16 residues. CDR3 in amino acids: CASSLVAGGPTDTQYF. The CDR3 DNA is TGTGCCAGCAGCTTGGTAGCGGGGGGGCCTACCGATACGCAGTATTTT.

This chain uses TRBV5-5 with TRBJ2-7; tentatively, D is TRBD1 (6 bases). V shed 0 bases and J shed 0 bases, with 10 bases lying between them. The CDR3 is 15 residues long. CDR1 is SGHKS and CDR2 is YYEKEE in the germline V gene (reference sequence). The CDR3 sequence: CASSLGQAYSYEQYF. The CDR3, as DNA: TGTGCCAGCAGCTTGGGACAGGCTTACTCCTACGAGCAGTACTTC. The entire variable domain, with the rest obtained from reference TRBV5-5 and TRBJ2-7, is as follows: DAGVTQSPTHLIKTRGQQVTLRCSPISGHKSVSWYQQVLGQGPQFIFQYYEKEERGRGNFPDRFSARQFPNYSSELNVNALLLGDSALYLCASSLGQAYSYEQYFGPGTRLTVT.

The rearrangement links TRBV2 to TRBJ1-6, with a tentative D call TRBD1 (5 bases). Trimming removed 0 bases from V and 12 bases from J, with 15 bases in between. This CDR3 has 15 amino acids. Per germline, CDR1 SNHLY and CDR2 FYNNEI. CDR3 protein: CASSEALLGGRPLHF. DNA of the CDR3: TGTGCCAGCAGTGAAGCGCTATTGGGGGGGAGACCCCTCCACTTT.

The chain uses TRBV9 and TRBJ2-3; possibly TRBD2 for D (5 bases). The CDR3 extends over 17 amino acids. Trimming removed 0 bases from V and 1 base from J, with 15 bases in between. Germline V gene sequence: CDR1 SGDLS, CDR2 YYNGEE. In nucleotides, the CDR3 is TGTGCCAGCAGCGTAGGAGGGATTCTTTCCCGCACAGATACGCAGTATTTT. It encodes CASSVGGILSRTDTQYF.

The rearrangement joins TRBV10-3 to TRBJ1-1, with 8 bases lining up with TRBD1. The V segment lost 9 bases and the J segment 6 bases; nucleotides outside the gene matches: 9. Germline CDR1 is ENHRY and CDR2 is SYGVKD. CDR3 length equals 13 residues. The CDR3 reads CAIRTGPGAEAFF. CDR3 DNA: TGTGCCATTCGGACAGGGCCTGGGGCTGAAGCTTTCTTT.

This rearrangement joins TRBV9 to TRBJ1-2, with a tentative D call TRBD1 (6 bases). This CDR3 is built from 14 residues. CDR1 and CDR2 (germline): SGDLS, YYNGEE. The V gene lost 4 bases and the J gene lost 8 bases, with 18 bases spanning the gap. In nucleotides, the CDR3 is TGTGCCAGCAGCCCCCTCGGGGGGGCGGAGGGCTACACCTTC. Amino acid sequence: CASSPLGGAEGYTF. The full variable domain, its missing parts supplied by reference TRBV9 and TRBJ1-2, is DSGVTQTPKHLITATGQRVTLRCSPRSGDLSVYWYQQSLDQGLQFLIQYYNGEERAKGNILERFSAQQFPDLHSELNLSSLELGDSALYFCASSPLGGAEGYTFGSGTRLTVV.

The V and J genes are TRBV7-2 and TRBJ1-1; 7 nucleotides align to TRBD1. Trimming at V came to 3 bases and at J to 4 bases, leaving 8 bases not matched to a gene. Germline V gene data show CDR1 as SGHTA and CDR2 as FQGNSA. CDR3 length: 15 amino acids. CDR3 amino acids: CASSFGQAPTTEAFF. The CDR3 region has the DNA TGTGCCAGCAGCTTTGGACAGGCCCCCACCACTGAAGCTTTCTTT.

V gene TRBV7-9 combines with J gene TRBJ2-5; a weak D match, TRBD2 (7 bases). Per the germline V gene, CDR1 is SEHNR and CDR2 is FQNEAQ (reference sequence). V lost 1 base and J lost 3, with 18 bases in between. The CDR3 runs to 17 residues. The CDR3: CASSLVTRTAGKETQYF. Here the CDR3 DNA reads TGTGCCAGCAGCTTAGTTACGAGGACAGCGGGAAAAGAGACCCAGTACTTC.

The rearrangement uses TRBV10-3 and TRBJ2-5; weak D call: TRBD2 (5 bases). The CDR3 is 14 residues long. V was shortened by 4 bases and J by 3 bases, with 12 bases between the two germline ends. CDR1 and CDR2 from the germline V gene are ENHRY and SYGVKD. The CDR3, as DNA: TGTGCCATCAGTGCATCTGGGAGAGAAGAGACCCAGTACTTC. This sequence encodes CAISASGREETQYF.

This clone is a singleton in its sample. V and J are TRBV7-9 and TRBJ1-2, with 8 bases aligning to TRBD1. This CDR3 is 14 amino acids long. The J segment lost 4 bases and the V segment lost 4 bases, leaving 5 bases of the junction unmatched. Germline lookup yields CDR1 SEHNR and CDR2 FQNEAQ (reference sequence). CDR3 DNA sequence: TGTGCCAGCAGCTCAGGACAGGGATCCTATGGCTACACCTTC. It yields the protein CASSSGQGSYGYTF.